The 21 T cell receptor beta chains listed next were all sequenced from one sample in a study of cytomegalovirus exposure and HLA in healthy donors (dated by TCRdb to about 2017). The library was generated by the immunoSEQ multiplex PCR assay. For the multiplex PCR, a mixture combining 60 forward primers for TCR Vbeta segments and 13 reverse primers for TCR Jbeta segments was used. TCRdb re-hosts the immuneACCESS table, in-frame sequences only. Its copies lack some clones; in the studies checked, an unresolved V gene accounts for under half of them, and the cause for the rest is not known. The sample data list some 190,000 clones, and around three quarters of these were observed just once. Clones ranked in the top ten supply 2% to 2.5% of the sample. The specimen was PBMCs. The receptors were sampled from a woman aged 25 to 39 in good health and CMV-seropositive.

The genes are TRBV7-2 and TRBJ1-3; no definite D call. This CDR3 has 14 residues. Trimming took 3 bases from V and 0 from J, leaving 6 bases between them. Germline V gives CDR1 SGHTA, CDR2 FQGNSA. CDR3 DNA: TGTGCCAGCAGCTTCGGTTTCTCTGGAAACACCATATATTTT. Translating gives CASSFGFSGNTIYF.

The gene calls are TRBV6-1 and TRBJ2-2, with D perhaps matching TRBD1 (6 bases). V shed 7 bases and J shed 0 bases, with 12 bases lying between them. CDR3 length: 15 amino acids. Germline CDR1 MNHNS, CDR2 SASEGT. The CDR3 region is CASTYRATNTGELFF. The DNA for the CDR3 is TGTGCCAGCACCTACAGGGCGACGAACACCGGGGAGCTGTTTTTT.

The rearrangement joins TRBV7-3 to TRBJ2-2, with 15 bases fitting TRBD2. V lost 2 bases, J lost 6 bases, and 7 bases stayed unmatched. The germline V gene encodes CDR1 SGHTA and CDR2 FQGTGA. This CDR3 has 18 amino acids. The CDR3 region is CASSLYTRTSGGAGELFF. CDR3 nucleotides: TGTGCCAGCAGCTTATACACCCGGACTAGCGGGGGGGCCGGGGAGCTGTTTTTT.

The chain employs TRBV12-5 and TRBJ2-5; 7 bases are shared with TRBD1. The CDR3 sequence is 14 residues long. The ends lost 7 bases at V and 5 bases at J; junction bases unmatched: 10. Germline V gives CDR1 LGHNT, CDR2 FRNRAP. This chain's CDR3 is CASDSGPRGETQYF. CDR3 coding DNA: TGTGCTAGTGATTCAGGGCCCAGGGGGGAGACCCAGTACTTC.

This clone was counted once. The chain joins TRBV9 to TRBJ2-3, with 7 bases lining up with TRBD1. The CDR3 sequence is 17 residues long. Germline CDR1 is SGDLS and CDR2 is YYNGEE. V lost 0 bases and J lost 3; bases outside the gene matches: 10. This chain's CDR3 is CASSVAPKGAKTDTQYF. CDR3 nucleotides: TGTGCCAGCAGCGTAGCCCCAAAGGGGGCGAAAACAGATACGCAGTATTTT.

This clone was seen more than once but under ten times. The CDR3 is CASSVNSGPYNEQFF. The CDR3 DNA sequence: TGTGCCAGCAGTGTTAATAGCGGACCCTACAATGAGCAGTTCTTC. The J gene is TRBJ2-1, the V gene TRBV25-1; tentatively, D is TRBD2 (6 bases). Trimming stripped 4 bases from V and 2 bases from J, with 12 bases between. This CDR3 region has 15 residues. Per germline, CDR1 MGHDK and CDR2 SYGVNS.

CDR3 sequence (DNA): TGTGCCAGCAGCTTAGCAGACAGGTTGGGCTATGGCTACACCTTC. Translation gives CASSLADRLGYGYTF. The chain is built from TRBV11-2 and TRBJ1-2, with D possibly TRBD1 on 6 matching bases. This CDR3 has 15 amino acids. Germline CDR1 SGHAT, CDR2 FQNNGV. With 1 base removed from V and 4 bases from J, the gap between germline ends came to 13 bases. Filled out from reference TRBV11-2 and TRBJ1-2, the complete variable domain reads EAGVAQSPRYKIIEKRQSVAFWCNPISGHATLYWYQQILGQGPKLLIQFQNNGVVDDSQLPKDRFSAERLKGVDSTLKIQPAKLEDSAVYLCASSLADRLGYGYTFGSGTRLTVV.

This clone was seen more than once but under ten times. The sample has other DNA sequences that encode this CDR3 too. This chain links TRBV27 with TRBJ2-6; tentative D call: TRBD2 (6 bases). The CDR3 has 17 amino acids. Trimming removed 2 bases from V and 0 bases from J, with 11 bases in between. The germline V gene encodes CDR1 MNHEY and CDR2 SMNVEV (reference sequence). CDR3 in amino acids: CASSLLGGPSGANVLTF. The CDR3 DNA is TGTGCCAGCAGTTTACTGGGGGGACCCTCTGGGGCCAACGTCCTGACTTTC.

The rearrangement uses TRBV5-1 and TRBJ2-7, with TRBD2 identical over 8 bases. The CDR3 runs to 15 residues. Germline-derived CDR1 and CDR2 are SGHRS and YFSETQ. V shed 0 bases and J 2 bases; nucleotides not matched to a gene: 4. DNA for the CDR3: TGCGCCAGCAGCTTGGTAGGCGGGGGGACCTACGAGCAGTACTTC. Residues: CASSLVGGGTYEQYF.

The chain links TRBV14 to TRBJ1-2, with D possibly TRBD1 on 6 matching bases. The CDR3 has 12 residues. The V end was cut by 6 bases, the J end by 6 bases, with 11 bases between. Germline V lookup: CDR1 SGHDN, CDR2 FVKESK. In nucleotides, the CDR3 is TGTGCCAGCAGTGAGAGGGGGAATGGCTACACCTTC. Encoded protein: CASSERGNGYTF.

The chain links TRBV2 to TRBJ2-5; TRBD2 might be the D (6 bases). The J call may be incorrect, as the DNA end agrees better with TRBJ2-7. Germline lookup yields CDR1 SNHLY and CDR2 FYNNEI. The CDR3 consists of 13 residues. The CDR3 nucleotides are TGTGCCAGCTGTTATGTTCGGGAGTACGAGCAGTACTTC. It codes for CASCYVREYEQYF.

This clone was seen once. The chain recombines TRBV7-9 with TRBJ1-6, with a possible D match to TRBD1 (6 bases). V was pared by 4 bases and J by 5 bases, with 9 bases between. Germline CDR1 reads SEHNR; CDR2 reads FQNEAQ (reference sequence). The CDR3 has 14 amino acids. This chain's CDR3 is CASSSGQNNSPLHF. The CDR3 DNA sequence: TGTGCCAGCAGCTCGGGACAAAATAATTCACCCCTCCACTTT.

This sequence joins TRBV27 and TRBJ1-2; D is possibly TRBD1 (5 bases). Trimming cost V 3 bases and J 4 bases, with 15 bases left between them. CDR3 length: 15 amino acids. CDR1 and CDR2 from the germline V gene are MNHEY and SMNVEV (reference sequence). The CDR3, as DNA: TGTGCCAGCAGTTTTAGGGCGGCAGGGCCCTATGGCTACACCTTC. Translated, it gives CASSFRAAGPYGYTF.

The CDR3 DNA sequence: TGTGCCAGCTCACACCGGACAGGGGACCACGAGCAGTACTTC. Translation gives CASSHRTGDHEQYF. The rearrangement links TRBV18 to TRBJ2-7, with TRBD1 matching over 9 bases. Germline assignment: CDR1 KGHSH and CDR2 LQKENI. This CDR3 comprises 14 residues. V was clipped by 4 bases and J by 5 bases; unmatched bases: 6.

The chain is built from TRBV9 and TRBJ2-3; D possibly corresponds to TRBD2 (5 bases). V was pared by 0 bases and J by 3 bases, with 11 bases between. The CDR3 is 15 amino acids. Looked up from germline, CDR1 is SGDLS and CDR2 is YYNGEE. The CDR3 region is CASSVGATGTDTQYF. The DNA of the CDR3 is TGTGCCAGCAGCGTAGGTGCCACGGGGACAGATACGCAGTATTTT. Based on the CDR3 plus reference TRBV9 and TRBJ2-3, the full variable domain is DSGVTQTPKHLITATGQRVTLRCSPRSGDLSVYWYQQSLDQGLQFLIQYYNGEERAKGNILERFSAQQFPDLHSELNLSSLELGDSALYFCASSVGATGTDTQYFGPGTRLTVL.

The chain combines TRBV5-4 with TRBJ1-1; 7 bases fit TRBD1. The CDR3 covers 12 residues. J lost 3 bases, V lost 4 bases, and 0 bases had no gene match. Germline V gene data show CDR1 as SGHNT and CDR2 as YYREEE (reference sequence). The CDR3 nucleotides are TGTGCCAGCAGCGGACAGGACACTGAAGCTTTCTTT. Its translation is CASSGQDTEAFF.

The CDR3 loop is CASSLGGAMGDTQYF. CDR3 coding DNA: TGTGCCAGCAGCCTCGGGGGGGCAATGGGAGATACGCAGTATTTT. The chain uses TRBV5-4 and TRBJ2-3; TRBD2 matches at 8 bases. V shed 4 bases and J 5 bases; nucleotides not matched to a gene: 9. The CDR3 length is 15 residues. Germline-derived CDR1 and CDR2 are SGHNT and YYREEE (reference sequence).

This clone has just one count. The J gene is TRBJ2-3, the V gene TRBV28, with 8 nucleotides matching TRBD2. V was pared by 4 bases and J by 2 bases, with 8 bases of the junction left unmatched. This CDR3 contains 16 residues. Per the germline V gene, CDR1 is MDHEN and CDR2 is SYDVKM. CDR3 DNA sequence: TGTGCCAGCAGTTCACCAGCGGGGGATCCCACAGATACGCAGTATTTT. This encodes CASSSPAGDPTDTQYF. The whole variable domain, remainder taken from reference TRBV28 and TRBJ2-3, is DVKVTQSSRYLVKRTGEKVFLECVQDMDHENMFWYRQDPGLGLRLIYFSYDVKMKEKGDIPEGYSVSREKKERFSLILESASTNQTSMYLCASSSPAGDPTDTQYFGPGTRLTVL.

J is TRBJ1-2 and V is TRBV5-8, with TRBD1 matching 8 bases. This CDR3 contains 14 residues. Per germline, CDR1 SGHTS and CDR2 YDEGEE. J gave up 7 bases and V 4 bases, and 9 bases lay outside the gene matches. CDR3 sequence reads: CASSLDDRGFGYTF. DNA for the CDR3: TGTGCCAGCAGCCTTGACGACAGGGGATTTGGCTACACCTTC.

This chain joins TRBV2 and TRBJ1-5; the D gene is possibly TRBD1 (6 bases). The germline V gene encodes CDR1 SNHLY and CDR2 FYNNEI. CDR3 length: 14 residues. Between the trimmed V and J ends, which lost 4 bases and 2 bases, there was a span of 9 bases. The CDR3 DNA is TGTGCCAGCAGTGTACGACAGGGCAATCAGCCCCAGCATTTT. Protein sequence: CASSVRQGNQPQHF.

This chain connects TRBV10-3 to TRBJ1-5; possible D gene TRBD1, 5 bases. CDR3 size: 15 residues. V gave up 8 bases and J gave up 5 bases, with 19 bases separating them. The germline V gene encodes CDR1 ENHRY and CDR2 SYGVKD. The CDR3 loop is CAISNPGRADQPQHF. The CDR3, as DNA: TGTGCCATCTCGAACCCCGGCAGGGCCGATCAGCCCCAGCATTTT.